This T cell receptor (beta chain) is drawn from a study of shared clonotypes between healthy human individuals (dated by TCRdb to between 2020 and 2021). With respect to the entire study: The cohort included three men and two women between 18 and 49 years of age. For each donor, CD4 naive and CD4 memory were each given three plates, CD8 naive was given two plates, and CD8 memory was given one plate. The study deeply sequenced blood TCR repertoires of about 5 healthy adults to estimate repertoire size and the extent of clonotype sharing between individuals. Different laboratories and diverse techniques were used to prepare libraries and sequence TCR repertoires, to increase sequencing depth and limit assay-specific biases. Per donor, leukapheresis produced somewhere between about 0.94 and 9 billion PBMCs. Beyond this particular receptor, the publication reports: When a handful of donors were compared, the shared fraction of clonotypes was around 5% for naive CD4, approximately 3.3% for naive CD8, 2.3% for memory CD4, and about 0.36% for memory CD8. Pairwise subsampling led to the expectation that sequencing depth would affect the degree of clonotype sharing among donors. Even with the large sequencing depth, rarefaction of the sorted-subset datasets indicated that sequencing was incomplete. Higher generation probabilities were observed for clonotypes shared by all four sorted-subset donors than for non-shared clonotypes. The small number of donors limited the genetic and exposure-history diversity represented. Naive subsets generally had larger estimated clonotype richness than memory subsets did. Sampling was restricted to blood, and TCR repertoires in tissues likely differ from the TCR repertoires found in blood.

Using the deep immunoSEQ assay, multiplex PCR amplified TCR CDR3 regions from genomic DNA. For each cell subset, the extracted genomic DNA was distributed evenly across all wells of several immunoSEQ 96-well plates, and each plate served as one replicate. For sorted subsets, each replicate PCR was loaded with 200 to 250 ng genomic DNA, equivalent to roughly 30,000 T cell genomes. Purified libraries were quantified with a Qubit 3.0 fluorometer, sized on a Bioanalyzer 2100, and re-quantified with the KAPA Library Quantification kit. A separate single-read 150-cycle Illumina NextSeq 550 flow cell was used to sequence each immunoSEQ 96-well plate. Turning to the authors' computational methods: Because the immunoSEQ output held only junctional sequences and lacked quality scores, the filtering could not match the filtering applied to full-length reads. To assign V/J genes and CDR3, sequences were annotated using PyIR, a Python wrapper for IgBLAST v1.9, with IMGT germline references. Reads with weak V/J assignments (E-value above 1e-6), missing CDR3, stop codons, out-of-frame junctions, or ambiguous translated residues were removed. V3J clonotypes were defined by identical inferred V gene, J gene, and CDR3 amino acid sequence. To compute the percentage overlap between repertoires, the number of shared unique clonotypes was divided by the size of the smaller repertoire. RTK rarefaction, the Chao1 estimator, and Recon v2.1 estimates of unobserved clonotypes were used to assess repertoire richness. OLGA was used to compute generation probabilities for all TCRbeta clonotypes that the gDNA method yielded from a handful of donors. TCRdb obtained this table from immuneACCESS and retained in-frame rearrangements with V and J assigned. These tables miss some clones; where compared with another copy, unresolved V genes account for less than half of the shortfall, and the remainder is unexplained. V and J calls and clone size are as listed in that table; D and trimming were resolved from the DNA. The sample has 730,000 or so clones on record, around 72% of them singletons. 1.8% of the sample rests with the top ten.

In the case of this clone: Which antigen it targets is not known. Per-base quality was not reported, and no clone a single base away is much larger than it.

The donors were healthy, HIV-negative adults who had no recently reported acute infections or vaccinations. All donors were Caucasian adults living in Nashville, Tennessee, USA. Magnetic negative selection was used to enrich CD4+ T cells, after which naive cells were positively selected on CD45RA and the negative fraction became the memory subset. Blood was collected by leukapheresis, and PBMCs were isolated by Ficoll-Histopaque density gradient centrifugation and then cryopreserved in liquid nitrogen vapor phase. Purity and quantity of every magnetically sorted T cell population were checked by analytical flow cytometry. Genomic DNA was isolated from each sorted fraction and quantified by UV absorbance on a Nanodrop 2000c. Looking up the germline V gene yields CDR1 SGHTA and CDR2 FQGTGA. V drops 5 bases and J drops 2 bases, leaving 8 bases in between. The CDR3 runs 13 amino acids, cysteine and phenylalanine included. Only the CDR3 region is kept as DNA, spanning 39 bases read in frame from base 1.

The rearranged segments are TRBV7-3 and TRBJ2-3, with no confident D gene call. The specimen was memory CD4+ T cells sorted from blood. According to the study, the label for this sample's cell subset or site signals: CD45RA-negative fraction. The TCR comes from a woman in her thirties in good health. The nucleotide sequence reads as follows: TGTGCCAGCAGCGTGCGCCCCACAGATACGCAGTATTTT. Its protein reads: CASSVRPTDTQYF.